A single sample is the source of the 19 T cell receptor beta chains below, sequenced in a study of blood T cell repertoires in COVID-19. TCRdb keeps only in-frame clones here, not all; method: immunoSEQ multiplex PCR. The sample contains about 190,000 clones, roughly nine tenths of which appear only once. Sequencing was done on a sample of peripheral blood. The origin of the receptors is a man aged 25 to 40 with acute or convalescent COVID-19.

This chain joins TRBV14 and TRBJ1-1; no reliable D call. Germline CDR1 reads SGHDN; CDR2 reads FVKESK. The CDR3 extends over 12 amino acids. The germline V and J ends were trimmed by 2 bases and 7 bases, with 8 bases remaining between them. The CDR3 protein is CASSQFPDEAFF. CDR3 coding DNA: TGTGCCAGCAGCCAATTCCCAGATGAAGCTTTCTTT.

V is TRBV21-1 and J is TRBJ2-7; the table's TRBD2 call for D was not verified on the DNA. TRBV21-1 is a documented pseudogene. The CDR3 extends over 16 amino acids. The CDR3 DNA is TGTGCCAGCAGCAAAGGAGGACTAGCGGGCTCCTACGAGCAGTACTTC. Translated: CASSKGGLAGSYEQYF.

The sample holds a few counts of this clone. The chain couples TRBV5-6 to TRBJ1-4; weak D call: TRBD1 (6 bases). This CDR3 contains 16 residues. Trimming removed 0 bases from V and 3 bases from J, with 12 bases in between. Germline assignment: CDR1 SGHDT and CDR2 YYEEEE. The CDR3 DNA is TGTGCCAGCAGCTTGGGGCGGGGGCGGTCTAATGAAAAACTGTTTTTT. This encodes CASSLGRGRSNEKLFF.

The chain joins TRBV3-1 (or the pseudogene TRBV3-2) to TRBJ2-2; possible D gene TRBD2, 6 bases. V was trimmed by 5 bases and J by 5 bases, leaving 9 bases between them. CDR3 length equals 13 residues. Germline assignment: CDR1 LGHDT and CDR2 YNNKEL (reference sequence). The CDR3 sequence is CASSGGSTGELFF. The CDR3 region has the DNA TGTGCCAGCAGCGGGGGGTCTACCGGGGAGCTGTTTTTT.

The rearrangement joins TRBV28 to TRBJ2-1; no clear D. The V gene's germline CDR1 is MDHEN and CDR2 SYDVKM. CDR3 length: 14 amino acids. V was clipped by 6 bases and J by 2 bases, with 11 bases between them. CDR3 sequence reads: CASSSGFTYNEQFF. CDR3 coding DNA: TGTGCCAGCAGCTCCGGGTTTACCTACAATGAGCAGTTCTTC. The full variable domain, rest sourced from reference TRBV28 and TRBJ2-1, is DVKVTQSSRYLVKRTGEKVFLECVQDMDHENMFWYRQDPGLGLRLIYFSYDVKMKEKGDIPEGYSVSREKKERFSLILESASTNQTSMYLCASSSGFTYNEQFFGPGTRLTVL.

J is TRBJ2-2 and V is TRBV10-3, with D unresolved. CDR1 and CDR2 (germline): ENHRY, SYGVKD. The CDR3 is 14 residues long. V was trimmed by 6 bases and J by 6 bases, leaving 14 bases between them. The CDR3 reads CAIRPARRAGELFF. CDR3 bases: TGTGCCATCAGGCCCGCACGCCGCGCCGGGGAGCTGTTTTTT.

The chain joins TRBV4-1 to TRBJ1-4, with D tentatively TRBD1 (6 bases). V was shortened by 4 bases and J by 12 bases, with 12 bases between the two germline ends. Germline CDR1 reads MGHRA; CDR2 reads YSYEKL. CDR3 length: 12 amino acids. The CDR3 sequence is CASSRPGQQLFF. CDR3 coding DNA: TGCGCCAGCAGCCGCCCCGGACAGCAACTGTTTTTT.

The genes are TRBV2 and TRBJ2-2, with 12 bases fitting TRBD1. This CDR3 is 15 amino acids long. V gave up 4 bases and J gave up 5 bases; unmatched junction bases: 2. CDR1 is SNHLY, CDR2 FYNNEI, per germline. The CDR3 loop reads CASSGDRGHTGELFF. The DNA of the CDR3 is TGTGCCAGCAGTGGGGACAGGGGGCATACCGGGGAGCTGTTTTTT.

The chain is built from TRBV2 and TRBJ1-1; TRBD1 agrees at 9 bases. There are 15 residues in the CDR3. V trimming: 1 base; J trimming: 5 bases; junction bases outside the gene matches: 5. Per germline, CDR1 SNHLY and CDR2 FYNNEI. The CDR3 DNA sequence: TGTGCCAGCAGTGAAGGAGGACAGGGGTGGACTGAAGCTTTCTTT. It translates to CASSEGGQGWTEAFF.

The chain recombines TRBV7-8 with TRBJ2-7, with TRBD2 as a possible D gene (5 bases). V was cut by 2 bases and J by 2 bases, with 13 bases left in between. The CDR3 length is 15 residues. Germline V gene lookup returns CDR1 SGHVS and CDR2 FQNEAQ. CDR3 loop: CASSLYSGVTYEQYF. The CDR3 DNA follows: TGTGCCAGCAGCTTATACTCCGGGGTTACCTACGAGCAGTACTTC. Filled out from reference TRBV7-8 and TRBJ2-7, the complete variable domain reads GAGVSQSPRYKVAKRGQDVALRCDPISGHVSLFWYQQALGQGPEFLTYFQNEAQLDKSGLPSDRFFAERPEGSVSTLKIQRTQQEDSAVYLCASSLYSGVTYEQYFGPGTRLTVT.

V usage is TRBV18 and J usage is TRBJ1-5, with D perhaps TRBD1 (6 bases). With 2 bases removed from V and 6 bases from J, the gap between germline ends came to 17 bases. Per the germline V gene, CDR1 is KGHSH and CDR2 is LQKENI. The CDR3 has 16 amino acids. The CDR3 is CASSPDHRAVRQPQHF. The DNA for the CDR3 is TGTGCCAGCTCACCAGATCACAGGGCCGTACGTCAGCCCCAGCATTTT.

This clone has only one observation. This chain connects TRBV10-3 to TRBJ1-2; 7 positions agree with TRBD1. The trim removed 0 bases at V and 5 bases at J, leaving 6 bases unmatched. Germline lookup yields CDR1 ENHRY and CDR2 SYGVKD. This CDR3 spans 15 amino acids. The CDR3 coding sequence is TGTGCCATCAGTGAGTCTTCAGGGGGTCGATATGGCTACACCTTC. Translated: CAISESSGGRYGYTF.

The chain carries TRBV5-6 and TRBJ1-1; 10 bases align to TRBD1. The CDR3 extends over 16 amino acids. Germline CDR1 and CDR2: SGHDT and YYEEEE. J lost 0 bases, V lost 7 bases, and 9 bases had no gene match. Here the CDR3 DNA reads TGTGCCAGCGTACGGGACAGGGGTGAAGTGAACACTGAAGCTTTCTTT. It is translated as CASVRDRGEVNTEAFF.

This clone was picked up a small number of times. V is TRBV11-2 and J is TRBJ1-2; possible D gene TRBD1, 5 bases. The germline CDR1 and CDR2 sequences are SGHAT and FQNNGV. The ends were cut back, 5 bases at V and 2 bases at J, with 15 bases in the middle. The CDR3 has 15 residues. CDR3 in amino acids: CASSQKGLENYGYTF. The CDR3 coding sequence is TGTGCCAGCAGCCAAAAGGGACTAGAGAACTATGGCTACACCTTC. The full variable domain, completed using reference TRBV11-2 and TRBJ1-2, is EAGVAQSPRYKIIEKRQSVAFWCNPISGHATLYWYQQILGQGPKLLIQFQNNGVVDDSQLPKDRFSAERLKGVDSTLKIQPAKLEDSAVYLCASSQKGLENYGYTFGSGTRLTVV.

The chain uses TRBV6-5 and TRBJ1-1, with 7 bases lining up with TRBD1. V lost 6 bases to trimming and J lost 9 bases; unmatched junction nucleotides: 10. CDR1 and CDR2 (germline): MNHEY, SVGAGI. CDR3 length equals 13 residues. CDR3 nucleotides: TGTGCCAGCAGCGACAGGGCCCTTAGACAAGCTTTCTTT. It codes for CASSDRALRQAFF.

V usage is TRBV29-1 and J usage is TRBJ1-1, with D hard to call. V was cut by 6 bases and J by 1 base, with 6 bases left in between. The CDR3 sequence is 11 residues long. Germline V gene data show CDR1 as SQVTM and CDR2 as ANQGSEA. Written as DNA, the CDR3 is TGCAGCGTCGAGGGGAACACTGAAGCTTTCTTT. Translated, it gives CSVEGNTEAFF.

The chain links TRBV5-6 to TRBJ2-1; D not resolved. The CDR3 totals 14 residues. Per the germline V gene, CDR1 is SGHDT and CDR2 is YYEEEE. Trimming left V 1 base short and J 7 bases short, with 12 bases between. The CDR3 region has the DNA TGTGCCAGCAGCTTGTTGGGCCTCCGTAATGAGCAGTTCTTC. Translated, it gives CASSLLGLRNEQFF.

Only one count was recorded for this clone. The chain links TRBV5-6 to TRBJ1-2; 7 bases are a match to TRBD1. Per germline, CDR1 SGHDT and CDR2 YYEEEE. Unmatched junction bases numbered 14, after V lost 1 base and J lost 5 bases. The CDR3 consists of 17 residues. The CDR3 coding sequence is TGTGCCAGCAGCTTGCCCCCCCCCGTGCAGGGGGTTTATGGCTACACCTTC. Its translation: CASSLPPPVQGVYGYTF.

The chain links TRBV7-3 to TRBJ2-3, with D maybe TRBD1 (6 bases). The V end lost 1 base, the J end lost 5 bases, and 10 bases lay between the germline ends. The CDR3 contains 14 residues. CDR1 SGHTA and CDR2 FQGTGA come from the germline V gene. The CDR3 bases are TGTGCCAGCAGCTTAATGGGGGCGATAGATACGCAGTATTTT. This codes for CASSLMGAIDTQYF.